This T cell receptor (beta chain) is drawn from a study of cytomegalovirus exposure and HLA in healthy donors. The PCR ran on 60 Vbeta and 13 Jbeta primers. TCRdb's table, derived via immunoSEQ multiplex PCR, lists solely in-frame clones and lacks some. The sample has approximately 100,000 clones; 77% are singletons. This CDR3 comprises 14 residues. Germline loops: CDR1 LNHDA, CDR2 SQIVND (reference sequence). The V and J ends lost 4 bases and 0 bases, in that order; junction bases with no gene match: 3. The gene calls are TRBV19 and TRBJ2-7; 7 bases match TRBD1. Sequencing was performed on PBMCs. The clonotype was recovered from a man aged 40-55 years in good health and CMV-seropositive. For the CDR3, the DNA is TGTGCCAGTAGTAGGACAGGAAGCTCCTACGAGCAGTACTTC. Its translation: CASSRTGSSYEQYF.